The following is a T cell receptor (beta chain) sequence with its context. Antigen specificity is unknown. This entry comes from a study of somatic mutations in cytotoxic T cells in rheumatoid arthritis. Study-wide background: Including V beta1+ cells that were sequenced for TCRB, some T-cell populations stained with V beta antibodies were flow-sorted at nearly 100% purity. Study-wide results and caveats: Rheumatoid arthritis patients and age-matched healthy controls showed no significant difference in CD8+ T-cell clonality.

Sequencing used immunoSEQ multiplex PCR; TCRdb keeps in-frame clones, though not all of them. The sample records more than 25,000 clones, roughly 87% being singletons. Germline CDR1 is SGHAT and CDR2 is FQNNGV. The CDR3 extends over 15 amino acids. V was shortened by 2 bases and J by 2 bases, with 12 bases between the two germline ends. The chain recombines TRBV11-2 with TRBJ2-5; TRBD2 is a possible D gene (5 bases). This TCR was recovered from a man aged 50-60 years in good health. Sequenced: CD8+ T cells sorted from blood. The CDR3 loop is CASSLTYRGQETQYF. CDR3 sequence (DNA): TGTGCCAGCAGCTTAACTTATCGAGGGCAAGAGACCCAGTACTTC.